The clone carrying this T cell receptor beta chain is medium-sized (0.01 to 0.1%) in the sample. As for treatment: randomized to nivolumab then ipilimumab (arm A) or the reverse (arm B). This sample was included in a study of sequential checkpoint blockade in melanoma. There are 14 residues in the CDR3. Looked up from germline, CDR1 is MNHGY and CDR2 is SAAAGT. Trimming cost V 7 bases and J 0 bases; bases outside gene matches: 4. Data came from immunoSEQ multiplex PCR; TCRdb stores just in-frame clones and leaves some out. The repertoire includes about 3,500 clones, about 22% of them detected once, and less than 20% sits in the top ten.

The J gene is TRBJ1-1, the V gene TRBV6-8; TRBD1 agrees at 8 bases. The input for sequencing was tumor tissue (inferred from file names), taken from a patient given nivolumab and ipilimumab in sequence. The receptor's source is a human patient with melanoma. Some clones in this sample may be carry-over from other donors' samples. The CDR3 spells CASNRQGMNTEAFF. The CDR3, as DNA: TGTGCCAGCAATCGACAGGGGATGAACACTGAAGCTTTCTTT.